The rows below give T cell receptor beta chains drawn from one sample of a study of cytotoxic CD8 clonotypes in ibrutinib-treated CLL. TCRdb's copy holds only in-frame clones and misses some; the assay was immunoSEQ multiplex PCR. The sample carries under 200,000 clones, more than 65% recorded once. The sequencing used PBMCs, collected after 12 months of ibrutinib treatment. The source is a human donor with chronic lymphocytic leukemia. The CDR3 runs from the conserved cysteine through the conserved F or W. The D gene is left open where the match is weak. Size tells how often a clone was seen (once, few, many) or the class of an expanded clone, and some rows leave it out.

v_gene	abundance	d_gene	j_gene	CDR3aa	CDR3nt
TRBV6-5	NA	TRBD1	TRBJ2-7	CASSPRQGDSYEQYF	TGTGCCAGCAGCCCCCGACAGGGAGACTCCTACGAGCAGTACTTC
TRBV5-6	NA	NA	TRBJ1-4	CASSLAPGSNEKLFF	TGTGCCAGCAGCTTGGCCCCAGGGTCTAATGAAAAACTGTTTTTT
TRBV2	NA	NA	TRBJ1-1	CASRTGTVTEAFF	TGTGCCAGCAGAACAGGGACGGTCACTGAAGCTTTCTTT
TRBV7-7	NA	NA	TRBJ2-7	CASSLAGGEQYF	TGTGCCAGCAGCTTAGCAGGGGGCGAGCAGTACTTC
TRBV5-1	once	NA	TRBJ2-1	CASSLSGVSYNEQFF	TGCGCCAGCAGCTTGTCCGGGGTCTCCTACAATGAGCAGTTCTTC
TRBV7-8	NA	TRBD1	TRBJ2-7	CASSPRTGLNEQYF	TGTGCCAGCAGCCCGCGGACAGGGCTCAACGAGCAGTACTTC
TRBV28	NA	TRBD1	TRBJ1-5	CASGTSDRGRQPQHF	TGTGCCAGCGGGACGTCGGACAGGGGGAGGCAGCCCCAGCATTTT
TRBV6-1	NA	TRBD1	TRBJ2-7	CASIEGGQGAFEQYF	TGTGCCAGCATCGAAGGAGGACAGGGGGCTTTCGAGCAGTACTTC
TRBV15	NA	NA	TRBJ2-7	CATSRSGLYTYEQYF	TGTGCCACCAGCAGATCGGGACTTTATACCTACGAGCAGTACTTC
TRBV19	few	NA	TRBJ2-7	CASSLRVSYEQYF	TGTGCCAGTAGTCTGAGGGTCAGCTACGAGCAGTACTTC
TRBV4-2	once	NA	TRBJ2-1	CASSEASGSYNEQFF	TGTGCCAGCAGCGAAGCGTCAGGCTCCTACAATGAGCAGTTCTTC
TRBV7-2	NA	TRBD1	TRBJ2-2	CASSLPGQGGGYTGELFF	TGTGCCAGCAGCTTGCCGGGACAGGGTGGGGGGTACACCGGGGAGCTGTTTTTT
TRBV10-2	NA	TRBD2	TRBJ2-3	CASTLAGGSTDTQYF	TGCGCCAGCACTTTAGCGGGGGGTAGCACAGATACGCAGTATTTT
TRBV6-5	NA	NA	TRBJ1-1	CASSYAGGNTEAFF	TGTGCCAGCAGTTACGCGGGCGGGAACACTGAAGCTTTCTTT
TRBV2	NA	TRBD1	TRBJ1-2	CASSTGQGIVQGYTF	TGTGCCAGCAGCACCGGACAGGGAATTGTGCAAGGCTACACCTTC
TRBV11-2	NA	TRBD2	TRBJ2-1	CASGGDWGSYNEQFF	TGTGCCAGCGGGGGGGACTGGGGCTCCTACAATGAGCAGTTCTTC
TRBV7-2	NA	NA	TRBJ1-1	CASSLRVRTEAFF	TGTGCCAGCAGCTTACGGGTTCGCACTGAAGCTTTCTTT
TRBV19	NA	TRBD2	TRBJ2-7	CASSIATSGSYEQYF	TGTGCCAGTAGTATAGCGACTAGCGGATCCTACGAGCAGTACTTC
TRBV28	once	TRBD1	TRBJ1-5	CASSSYRGIGNQPQHF	TGTGCCAGCAGCTCATACAGGGGAATCGGCAATCAGCCCCAGCATTTT
TRBV7-9	NA	NA	TRBJ1-3	CASSFILTGVGNTIYF	TGTGCCAGCAGCTTCATACTTACAGGTGTCGGAAACACCATATATTTT
TRBV27	once	NA	TRBJ1-2	CASSLLRGVGYGYTF	TGTGCCAGCAGTTTATTAAGGGGCGTCGGCTATGGCTACACCTTC
TRBV5-1	NA	NA	TRBJ1-2	CASSLNLGTNYGYTF	TGCGCCAGCAGCTTGAACCTGGGGACTAACTATGGCTACACCTTC
TRBV7-2	NA	NA	TRBJ2-7	CASSLTTYEQYF	TGTGCCAGCAGCTTAACTACCTACGAGCAGTACTTC
TRBV4-2	NA	NA	TRBJ1-3	CASSQDTGSGNTIYF	TGTGCCAGCAGCCAAGATACCGGCTCTGGAAACACCATATATTTT
TRBV11-2	once	TRBD2	TRBJ2-1	CASSLTSEFYNEQFF	TGTGCCAGCAGCCTGACTAGCGAGTTTTACAATGAGCAGTTCTTC
TRBV11-3	NA	NA	TRBJ2-3	CASSLLGGTDTQYF	TGTGCCAGCAGCTTGCTAGGAGGGACAGATACGCAGTATTTT
TRBV28	many	NA	TRBJ1-3	CASTLSDGDLDTIYF	TGTGCCAGCACCCTATCGGACGGAGACTTGGACACCATATATTTT
TRBV9	NA	NA	TRBJ1-3	CASSVRGSSGNTIYF	TGTGCCAGCAGCGTAAGGGGAAGCTCTGGAAACACCATATATTTT
TRBV6-5	NA	NA	TRBJ2-7	CASRYHGQSYEQYF	TGTGCCAGCAGATACCACGGACAGTCCTACGAGCAGTACTTC